These T cell receptor beta chains were read from a single sample in a study of T-cell memory formation after mild COVID-19. TCRdb recomputed calls from the 5' RACE reads with MiXCR, one row per CDR3 protein. The sample has over 250,000 distinct CDR3 sequences, approximately 16% seen once. The specimen was PBMCs or a T cell subset sorted from them (not recorded which). The receptors originated from a man aged 18-30 years who had mild COVID-19 (a few samples of this study predate the infection). Cell type and time point are not known. Each CDR3 is given with its conserved first and last residue. D genes are given only for firm matches. Expanded clones are given a class, and other clones once, few, many or no size at all.

NA	TRBV12-3/TRBV12-4	NA	TRBJ1-2	CASSLASGPHGYTF	TGTGCCAGCAGTTTAGCATCGGGGCCCCATGGCTACACCTTC
NA	TRBV20-1	TRBD1	TRBJ1-4	CSARDRADTIRGRYEKLFF	TGCAGTGCTAGAGATCGAGCCGACACTATCAGGGGGCGTTATGAAAAACTGTTTTTT
NA	TRBV4-1	NA	TRBJ2-4	CASSPTLGLDKNIQYF	TGCGCCAGCAGCCCCACCCTAGGTTTAGACAAAAACATTCAGTACTTC
NA	TRBV4-2	NA	TRBJ1-6	CASSQEKAGRPPLHF	TGTGCCAGCAGCCAAGAGAAGGCAGGGAGGCCACCCCTCCACTTT
NA	TRBV5-3	NA	TRBJ2-1	CARRGDFPPQGEQFF	TGTGCCAGAAGGGGGGACTTCCCCCCCCAGGGTGAGCAGTTCTTC
NA	TRBV3-1	NA	TRBJ2-2	CASSHSAGNAGELFF	TGTGCCAGCAGCCACTCCGCAGGGAATGCCGGGGAGCTGTTTTTT
few	TRBV7-2	TRBD1	TRBJ1-2	CASSWGQPYGYTF	TGTGCCAGCAGCTGGGGACAGCCATATGGCTACACCTTC
NA	TRBV5-1	NA	TRBJ1-2	CASGSPGEGGNGYTF	TGCGCCAGCGGATCTCCTGGTGAAGGCGGAAATGGCTACACCTTC
many	TRBV13	NA	TRBJ2-7	CASSLKDSYEQYF	TGTGCCAGCAGCTTGAAGGACAGCTACGAGCAGTACTTC
many	TRBV5-1	TRBD1	TRBJ2-5	CASSSGTGAKETQYF	TGCGCCAGCAGCTCCGGGACAGGCGCAAAAGAGACCCAGTACTTC
few	TRBV18	NA	TRBJ1-6	CASARQNSPLHF	TGTGCCAGCGCCCGACAGAATTCACCCCTCCACTTT
few	TRBV5-1	TRBD2	TRBJ2-3	CASSLVTSGVVDTQYF	TGCGCCAGCAGCTTGGTGACTAGCGGGGTGGTAGATACGCAGTATTTT
NA	TRBV12-3/TRBV12-4	NA	TRBJ1-5	CASSTEGSNQPQHF	TGTGCCAGCAGTACTGAGGGGAGCAATCAGCCCCAGCATTTT
few	TRBV4-3	NA	TRBJ2-2	CASSLTTGTNTGELFF	TGCGCCAGCAGCCTCACTACGGGGACGAACACCGGGGAGCTGTTTTTT
many	TRBV7-8	NA	TRBJ2-5	CASSAWGQETQYF	TGTGCCAGCAGCGCCTGGGGCCAAGAGACCCAGTACTTC
NA	TRBV7-9	NA	TRBJ2-2	CASSPRRWFDFSGELFF	TGTGCCAGCAGCCCTCGACGATGGTTCGATTTTTCCGGGGAGCTGTTTTTT
NA	TRBV12-3/TRBV12-4	NA	TRBJ1-5	CASRTGSNQPQHF	TGTGCCAGCAGGACCGGTAGCAATCAGCCCCAGCATTTT
few	TRBV6-5	NA	TRBJ2-2	CASSYYPINTGELFF	TGTGCCAGCAGTTACTACCCAATTAACACCGGGGAGCTGTTTTTT
NA	TRBV2	TRBD1	TRBJ2-7	CASSAGGWYEQYF	TGTGCCAGCAGTGCAGGGGGCTGGTACGAGCAGTACTTC
few	TRBV7-9	NA	TRBJ2-7	CASSVGTGGGDEQYF	TGTGCCAGCAGCGTCGGAACAGGCGGTGGGGACGAGCAGTACTTC
NA	TRBV7-2	NA	TRBJ1-2	CASSSQGQLYGYTF	TGTGCCAGCAGCTCCCAAGGGCAACTCTATGGCTACACCTTC
NA	TRBV12-3/TRBV12-4	TRBD1	TRBJ2-4	CASSGTGRNIQYF	TGTGCCAGCAGTGGGACAGGGAGGAACATTCAGTACTTC
few	TRBV5-1	NA	TRBJ2-3	CASSWGVGYSTDTQYF	TGCGCCAGCAGCTGGGGGGTCGGGTACAGCACAGATACGCAGTATTTT
NA	TRBV18	NA	TRBJ1-4	CASSPMSAPTNEKLFF	TGTGCCAGCTCACCCATGTCCGCCCCAACTAATGAAAAACTGTTTTTT
few	TRBV18	NA	TRBJ2-7	CASSPNRPSSYEQYF	TGTGCCAGCTCACCCAACAGGCCCAGCTCCTACGAGCAGTACTTC
NA	TRBV11-2	TRBD1	TRBJ2-5	CASSEGQEETQYF	TGTGCCAGCAGCGAGGGACAGGAAGAGACCCAGTACTTC
NA	TRBV9	TRBD2	TRBJ2-5	CASSVGERGRETQYF	TGTGCCAGCAGCGTAGGGGAGCGGGGGAGGGAGACCCAGTACTTC
NA	TRBV6-6	NA	TRBJ1-1	CASSRGHNTEAFF	TGTGCCAGCTCGCGGGGTCATAACACTGAAGCTTTCTTT
few	TRBV3-1	TRBD1	TRBJ1-4	CASSQPGQGGEKLFF	TGTGCCAGCAGCCAACCAGGACAGGGCGGCGAAAAACTGTTTTTT
NA	TRBV6-1	NA	TRBJ1-1	CASSEYRGDTEAFF	TGTGCCAGCAGTGAATATAGAGGGGACACTGAAGCTTTCTTT
few	TRBV4-2	NA	TRBJ2-3	CASSWSAIQSTDTQYF	TGTGCCAGCAGTTGGTCCGCGATCCAGAGCACAGATACGCAGTATTTT
NA	TRBV25-1	NA	TRBJ2-3	CASRTLGADTQYF	TGTGCCAGCAGGACATTGGGGGCAGATACGCAGTATTTT
few	TRBV6-1	NA	TRBJ1-2	CASSEVPFSGGYTF	TGTGCCAGCAGTGAAGTCCCCTTTTCGGGGGGCTACACCTTC
NA	TRBV7-2	TRBD1	TRBJ1-1	CASSLPIRGRFSSEAFF	TGTGCCAGCAGCTTACCAATCAGGGGGCGTTTTAGCTCTGAAGCTTTCTTT
NA	TRBV27	TRBD1	TRBJ1-2	CASSSTGDSYGYTF	TGTGCCAGCAGTTCGACAGGGGATTCCTATGGCTACACCTTC
many	TRBV27	NA	TRBJ1-6	CASSLGFRGRANSPLHF	TGTGCCAGCAGTTTAGGTTTTCGGGGACGCGCTAATTCACCCCTCCACTTT
few	TRBV6-2/TRBV6-3	TRBD1	TRBJ2-4	CASSYFPGQGAKNIQYF	TGTGCCAGCAGTTACTTTCCGGGACAGGGGGCCAAAAACATTCAGTACTTC
many	TRBV12-3/TRBV12-4	NA	TRBJ2-5	CASSFRGTQETQYF	TGTGCCAGCAGTTTCCGGGGGACCCAAGAGACCCAGTACTTC
few	TRBV6-1	NA	TRBJ2-3	CASSAEGVATDTQYF	TGTGCCAGCAGTGCCGAGGGAGTAGCGACAGATACGCAGTATTTT
many	TRBV6-2/TRBV6-3	TRBD1	TRBJ1-2	CASRPGQGFRYTF	TGTGCCAGCAGACCGGGACAGGGGTTTCGCTACACCTTC
NA	TRBV18	NA	TRBJ2-5	CASSPDLLETQYF	TGTGCCAGCTCACCAGATTTGTTGGAGACCCAGTACTTC
few	TRBV4-2	NA	TRBJ1-2	CASSQDQKGSGGYTF	TGTGCCAGCAGCCAAGATCAAAAGGGGTCTGGGGGCTACACCTTC
few	TRBV5-5	NA	TRBJ1-1	CAWGTEAFF	TGTGCTTGGGGCACTGAAGCTTTCTTT
NA	TRBV7-8	TRBD1	TRBJ1-6	CASSLTDRGNSPLHF	TGTGCCAGCAGCTTGACGGACAGGGGCAATTCACCCCTCCACTTT